Listed here are 26 T cell receptor beta chains from one sample, sequenced in a study of cytomegalovirus exposure and HLA in healthy donors. PCR primers comprised 60 Vbeta and 13 Jbeta primers. Profiling relied on immunoSEQ multiplex PCR, and the TCRdb table lists in-frame clones only, not all of them. The table lists approximately 150,000 clones, approximately 74% of them singletons. Material for sequencing was PBMCs. These receptors were taken from a young woman in good health and CMV-seronegative.

This clone was counted between two and nine times. The chain links TRBV7-9 to TRBJ1-1, with TRBD1 matching 10 bases. In germline, CDR1 is SEHNR, CDR2 FQNEAQ (reference sequence). V trimming: 4 bases; J trimming: 1 base; junction bases outside the gene matches: 6. The CDR3 length is 16 residues. The CDR3, as DNA: TGTGCCAGCAGCTCCGCGGGACAGGGGACGAACACTGAAGCTTTCTTT. Its translation: CASSSAGQGTNTEAFF.

This clone was counted only a few times. V and J are TRBV10-3 and TRBJ2-3; 8 nucleotides match TRBD1. The trim removed 5 bases at V and 3 bases at J, leaving 7 bases unmatched. The CDR3 runs 15 residues. Looked up from germline, CDR1 is ENHRY and CDR2 is SYGVKD. CDR3 loop: CAISPVDRETDTQYF. The CDR3 DNA follows: TGTGCCATCAGTCCCGTGGACAGGGAGACAGATACGCAGTATTTT.

This sequence joins TRBV30 and TRBJ1-5; possible D gene TRBD1, 6 bases. Trimming shortened V by 2 bases and J by 1 base, and 15 bases separated the two germline ends. Germline CDR1 and CDR2: GTSNPN and SVGIG (reference sequence). The CDR3 length is 16 residues. The CDR3 reads CAWSLSGGGSNQPQHF. The DNA of the CDR3 is TGTGCCTGGAGTTTAAGTGGGGGCGGAAGCAATCAGCCCCAGCATTTT.

This clone was found a few times. The chain employs TRBV28 and TRBJ1-2, with D tentatively TRBD1 (6 bases). The CDR3 loop spans 14 amino acids. Deletions cut 6 bases from V and 3 bases from J, with 14 bases between. CDR1 is MDHEN and CDR2 is SYDVKM in the germline V gene. The CDR3 loop is CASSTTGFHYGYTF. The CDR3 DNA follows: TGTGCCAGCAGCACAACAGGGTTTCACTATGGCTACACCTTC.

This clone was seen a handful of times. This chain connects TRBV5-4 to TRBJ2-3, with 7 bases aligning to TRBD2. This CDR3 is 15 amino acids long. V shed 4 bases and J 2 bases; nucleotides not matched to a gene: 7. Germline V lookup: CDR1 SGHNT, CDR2 YYREEE (reference sequence). CDR3 nucleotides: TGTGCCAGCAGCAGCTCTAGCGGAGACACAGATACGCAGTATTTT. Its protein product is CASSSSSGDTDTQYF.

The rearrangement links TRBV23-1 to TRBJ2-5, with D unresolved. TRBV23-1 is assigned to the ORF class and has an uncertain function. The CDR3 is 13 residues long. V was shortened by 3 bases and J by 2 bases, with 7 bases between the two germline ends. CDR3 in amino acids: CASSHRVQETQYF. The CDR3 DNA follows: TGCGCCAGCAGTCATAGAGTACAAGAGACCCAGTACTTC.

V is TRBV6-1 and J is TRBJ2-5, with D possibly being TRBD1 (6 bases). Trimming took off 0 bases at V and 4 bases at J, with 9 bases between the two ends. Germline V gene lookup returns CDR1 MNHNS and CDR2 SASEGT. The CDR3 is 14 amino acids. For the CDR3, the DNA is TGTGCCAGCAGTGAAGCGTGGGACATAGAGACCCAGTACTTC. This codes for CASSEAWDIETQYF.

J is TRBJ2-1 and V is TRBV6-5; the match to TRBD2 covers 10 bases. This CDR3 has 16 residues. Germline V gene sequence: CDR1 MNHEY, CDR2 SVGAGI. Germline trimming cut 1 base from V and 6 bases from J; bases unmatched to any gene: 6. This CDR3 is CASSYFQREGANEQFF. CDR3 sequence (DNA): TGTGCCAGCAGTTACTTTCAGCGGGAGGGAGCCAATGAGCAGTTCTTC.

The table lists this clone with a few counts. The gene calls are TRBV28 and TRBJ2-1; TRBD2 agrees at 9 bases. The CDR3 contains 14 residues. Germline-derived CDR1 and CDR2 are MDHEN and SYDVKM. V dropped 1 base and J dropped 7; count of bases not matched to a gene: 2. The DNA for the CDR3 is TGTGCCAGCAGTTTATTAGCGGGAGAGAATGAGCAGTTCTTC. Protein: CASSLLAGENEQFF.

This chain connects TRBV30 to TRBJ1-4; a possible D gene is TRBD1 (5 bases). The CDR3 extends over 15 amino acids. CDR1 is GTSNPN, CDR2 SVGIG, per germline (reference sequence). V lost 0 bases to trimming and J lost 8 bases, with 16 bases between them. CDR3 nucleotides: TGTGCCTGGAGTGTTCCATGGGGGGTAGACGAAAAACTGTTTTTT. As protein: CAWSVPWGVDEKLFF.

The sample holds a few counts of this clone. The junction departs from germline at one end; a sequencing error may be responsible. The chain uses TRBV14 and TRBJ2-3, with 7 bases matching TRBD1. Germline CDR1 is SGHDN and CDR2 is FVKESK. The CDR3 is made up of 13 amino acids. The CDR3 loop is CASSQGGTDTQYF. The CDR3, as DNA: TGTGCCAGCAGCCAAGGGGGGACAGATACCCAGTATTTT.

V gene TRBV6-1 combines with J gene TRBJ2-7, with 8 bases aligning to TRBD1. V shed 6 bases, J shed 5 bases, and the junction held 9 bases outside the gene matches. There are 14 residues in the CDR3. From germline, CDR1 is MNHNS and CDR2 SASEGT. The CDR3 loop is CASRGTGTGDEQYF. CDR3 sequence (DNA): TGTGCCAGCAGAGGCACGGGGACAGGCGACGAGCAGTACTTC.

The chain has TRBV4-3 and TRBJ2-3; the match to TRBD2 covers 7 bases. V lost 1 base, J lost 4 bases, and 8 bases stayed unmatched. This CDR3 spans 16 amino acids. The germline CDR1 and CDR2 sequences are LGHNA and YSLEER. The CDR3 DNA is TGCGCCAGCAGCCAAGGATGGACTAGTAACTCAGATACGCAGTATTTT. Translation: CASSQGWTSNSDTQYF.

The CDR3 DNA reads as TGTGCCAGCAGTGTCAACATTCGCCCCCAAGAGACCCAGTACTTC. Residues: CASSVNIRPQETQYF. The J gene is TRBJ2-5, the V gene TRBV9; D is unclear. From germline, CDR1 is SGDLS and CDR2 YYNGEE. The CDR3 has 15 residues. V was cut by 5 bases and J by 1 base, with 15 bases left in between.

The chain joins TRBV4-2 to TRBJ2-5; D not certain. Deletions cut 2 bases from V and 4 bases from J, with 5 bases between. The CDR3 contains 12 residues. Germline V gives CDR1 LGHNA, CDR2 YNFKEQ. The CDR3, as DNA: TGTGCCAGCAGCCAACCGGGAGAGACCCAGTACTTC. Amino acids: CASSQPGETQYF.

The rearrangement uses TRBV7-9 and TRBJ2-5; D is uncertain. Per germline, CDR1 SEHNR and CDR2 FQNEAQ (reference sequence). CDR3 length equals 12 residues. V was shortened by 4 bases and J by 5 bases, with 8 bases between the two germline ends. In DNA, the CDR3 is TGTGCCAGCAGCTCAACAACGGAGACCCAGTACTTC. Its protein product is CASSSTTETQYF.

The rearrangement joins TRBV18 to TRBJ2-5; 7 bases map to TRBD2. Germline V gene sequence: CDR1 KGHSH, CDR2 LQKENI. The trim removed 3 bases at V and 6 bases at J, leaving 10 bases unmatched. This CDR3 comprises 15 residues. The chain's CDR3 is CASSPGGERQQTQYF. CDR3 coding DNA: TGTGCCAGCTCACCGGGGGGGGAACGTCAGCAGACCCAGTACTTC.

The V and J genes are TRBV4-2 and TRBJ1-2; D call uncertain. V dropped 4 bases and J dropped 6 bases, with 12 bases sitting between them. Per germline, CDR1 LGHNA and CDR2 YNFKEQ. The CDR3 totals 13 residues. CDR3 bases: TGTGCCAGCAGCCTTCCCGGGGTCGATGGCTACACCTTC. This codes for CASSLPGVDGYTF.

The chain links TRBV27 to TRBJ1-5, with D perhaps matching TRBD1 (6 bases). This CDR3 is built from 15 residues. The V gene lost 1 base and the J gene lost 7 bases, with 14 bases spanning the gap. CDR1 is MNHEY, CDR2 SMNVEV, per germline (reference sequence). CDR3 nucleotides: TGTGCCAGCAGTTTATTTGGGGGCTGGTTACAGCCCCAGCATTTT. Protein sequence: CASSLFGGWLQPQHF.

This clone appeared once. The junction differs from germline at one of its ends, possibly a read error. This chain uses TRBV7-9 with TRBJ1-1; D is undetermined. The CDR3 covers 14 residues. The germline CDR1 and CDR2 sequences are SEHNR and FQNEAQ (reference sequence). As DNA, the CDR3 is TGTTCCAGCAGTATTGGGTCCCTGAGGACTGAAGCTTTCTTT. Its translation is CSSSIGSLRTEAFF.

This chain uses TRBV4-3 with TRBJ1-4, with 8 bases lining up with TRBD1. Germline V gives CDR1 LGHNA, CDR2 YSLEER. The CDR3 length is 17 residues. V shed 2 bases and J 5 bases; nucleotides not matched to a gene: 10. CDR3 region: CASSQPPGQGENEKLFF. The CDR3 DNA is TGCGCCAGCAGCCAACCTCCCGGACAGGGCGAAAATGAAAAACTGTTTTTT.

This clone was seen a handful of times. The chain has TRBV29-1 and TRBJ2-7, with TRBD1 matching 9 bases. The V and J ends lost 7 bases and 1 base, in that order; junction bases with no gene match: 8. The CDR3 contains 14 residues. The germline gives CDR1 SQVTM, CDR2 ANQGSEA. CDR3 residues: CSARRDRESYEQYF. CDR3 nucleotides: TGCAGCGCACGCCGGGACAGGGAGTCCTACGAGCAGTACTTC.

V usage is TRBV6-5 and J usage is TRBJ1-4, with a possible D match to TRBD1 (6 bases). V lost 6 bases, J lost 0 bases, and 8 bases lay in between. The V gene's germline CDR1 is MNHEY and CDR2 SVGAGI. The CDR3 length is 14 residues. CDR3 region: CASRGQATNEKLFF. In DNA, the CDR3 is TGTGCCAGCAGGGGACAAGCAACTAATGAAAAACTGTTTTTT.

This clone came up a few times. The CDR3, as DNA: TGTGCCAGCAGCATCAGGGTGATTGGTGAAAAACTGTTTTTT. It translates to CASSIRVIGEKLFF. This chain joins TRBV7-2 and TRBJ1-4; tentatively, D is TRBD1 (5 bases). Trimming stripped 5 bases from V and 7 bases from J, with 14 bases between. The CDR3 has 14 amino acids. The germline gives CDR1 SGHTA, CDR2 FQGNSA.

The V and J genes are TRBV30 and TRBJ2-5; D is ambiguous. The V end was cut by 4 bases, the J end by 1 base, with 7 bases between. The germline V gene has CDR1 GTSNPN and CDR2 SVGIG (reference sequence). This CDR3 has 12 amino acids. CDR3 sequence (DNA): TGTGCCTGGACCCCGGGCCAAGAGACCCAGTACTTC. It encodes CAWTPGQETQYF.

V and J are TRBV23-1 and TRBJ2-7; 10 bases match TRBD1. TRBV23-1 is an open reading frame whose function is uncertain. With 7 bases clipped from V and 4 bases from J, the junction kept 10 bases outside the gene matches. The CDR3 covers 15 residues. CDR3 bases: TGCGCCAGCACCTTCGGTGGGACAGGGGAGTACGAGCAGTACTTC. It is translated as CASTFGGTGEYEQYF.